The next 16 T cell receptor beta chains were all read from a single sample in a study of T cells in Graves' hyperthyroidism and ophthalmopathy. Authors of the study amplified TCR beta CDR3 regions from RNA transcripts. A first-round RT-PCR of the TCR CDR3 used the HTBI primer set. TCRdb re-called the multiplex PCR reads through MiXCR, storing one row per CDR3 protein. The table shows approximately 430,000 distinct CDR3 sequences, with 14% to 15% occurring only once. Specimen: blood. These TCRs come from a man younger than 35 with Graves' ophthalmopathy.

This clonotype was observed a few times. The V gene is TRBV24-1, the J gene TRBJ1-5; 8 bases match TRBD1. J gave up 0 bases and V 4 bases, and 16 bases lay outside the gene matches. CDR1 is KGHDR and CDR2 is SFDVKD in the germline V gene. The CDR3 runs 20 residues. The CDR3 here is CATSDPDRTGQGISNQPQHF. CDR3 coding DNA: TGTGCCACCAGTGACCCGGATAGAACTGGACAGGGTATTAGCAATCAGCCCCAGCATTTT.

The chain is built from TRBV5-1 and TRBJ2-3, with 7 bases that match TRBD1. This CDR3 has 15 residues. Germline CDR1 reads SGHRS; CDR2 reads YFSETQ. V lost 4 bases and J lost 1; bases outside the gene matches: 6. The CDR3 region is CASSRGDRRTDTQYF. The CDR3 bases are TGCGCCAGCAGCCGTGGGGACAGACGCACAGATACGCAGTATTTT.

This clonotype was recorded a few times. This chain connects TRBV6-5 to TRBJ2-1; 8 bases align to TRBD2. This CDR3 contains 14 residues. With V trimmed by 0 bases and J by 6 bases, 1 base remained unmatched. Germline V gives CDR1 MNHEY, CDR2 SVGAGI. The CDR3: CASSYSRGGNEQFF. The CDR3 coding sequence is TGTGCCAGCAGTTACTCCCGGGGGGGCAATGAGCAGTTCTTC.

A few counts support this clonotype. This chain links TRBV6-1 with TRBJ1-1, with 8 bases aligning to TRBD1. This CDR3 spans 14 amino acids. Germline V CDR1 and CDR2: MNHNS, SASEGT. J was trimmed by 0 bases and V by 10 bases; bases with no gene match: 7. This chain's CDR3 is CATTDRALNTEAFF. The CDR3 DNA is TGTGCCACCACGGACAGGGCACTGAACACTGAAGCTTTCTTT.

With regard to this clonotype: A much more abundant neighbour one base away suggests this may be a read error. J is TRBJ1-4 and V is TRBV5-5; TRBD1 aligns across 7 bases. Germline V gives CDR1 SGHKS, CDR2 YYEKEE (reference sequence). The CDR3 has 14 residues. The CDR3: CVSSFYRGNEKLFF. Written as DNA, the CDR3 is TGTGTCAGCAGCTTTTACAGGGGAAATGAAAAACTGTTTTTT.

V usage is TRBV10-2 and J usage is TRBJ1-6; tentative D call: TRBD1 (5 bases). CDR3 length: 15 residues. CDR1 is WSHSY, CDR2 SAAADI, per germline. V was trimmed by 8 bases and J by 10 bases, leaving 21 bases between them. CDR3 sequence (DNA): TGCGCCAGCCTGGATTCCGGGACTCACCCCTCACCCCTCCACTTT. This encodes CASLDSGTHPSPLHF.

The sample holds many counts of this clonotype. J is TRBJ2-1 and V is TRBV12-3 or TRBV12-4; D is perhaps TRBD1 (6 bases). The CDR3 spans 19 residues. The V gene lost 0 bases and the J gene lost 3 bases, with 21 bases spanning the gap. As DNA, the CDR3 is TGTGCCAGCAGTTTAGCGATGGGGGCCCCGGGACGGAACTACAATGAGCAGTTCTTC. This codes for CASSLAMGAPGRNYNEQFF.

The rearrangement uses TRBV20-1 and TRBJ2-1; 11 bases line up with TRBD2. Germline lookup yields CDR1 DFQATT and CDR2 SNEGSKA (reference sequence). The CDR3 totals 14 residues. Trimming took 2 bases from V and 3 from J; bases not matched to a gene: 0. Here the CDR3 reads CSARLAGGYNEQFF. The DNA of the CDR3 is TGCAGTGCTAGACTAGCGGGAGGCTACAATGAGCAGTTCTTC.

The chain has TRBV18 and TRBJ2-1; 7 positions match TRBD2. The germline V gene encodes CDR1 KGHSH and CDR2 LQKENI. J lost 7 bases, V lost 4 bases, and 10 bases had no gene match. The CDR3 is made up of 15 amino acids. CDR3 protein: CASSLRGGPNNEQFF. Written as DNA, the CDR3 is TGTGCCAGCTCACTACGGGGAGGGCCTAATAATGAGCAGTTCTTC. Full variable domain (missing parts from reference TRBV18 and TRBJ2-1): NAGVMQNPRHLVRRRGQEARLRCSPMKGHSHVYWYRQLPEEGLKFMVYLQKENIIDESGMPKERFSAEFPKEGPSILRIQQVVRGDSAAYFCASSLRGGPNNEQFFGPGTRLTVL.

This clonotype was detected ten times or more. The chain links TRBV3-1 to TRBJ2-2, with D uncertain. The CDR3 contains 14 residues. V shed 0 bases and J shed 7 bases, with 9 bases lying between them. From germline, CDR1 is LGHDT and CDR2 YNNKEL (reference sequence). CDR3 nucleotide sequence: TGTGCCAGCAGCCAAGATGTGGGGTTCGGGGAGCTGTTTTTT. Its protein is CASSQDVGFGELFF.

This clonotype was observed at least ten times. The chain joins TRBV11-3 to TRBJ1-6; 10 bases are shared with TRBD1. CDR1 and CDR2 from the germline V gene are SGHNT and YENEEA. The CDR3 totals 17 residues. V was clipped by 5 bases and J by 2 bases; unmatched bases: 6. CDR3 bases: TGTGCCAGCAGCGCAAGAGACAGGGGGCCCTATAATTCACCCCTCCACTTT. Residues: CASSARDRGPYNSPLHF.

The sample holds many counts of this clonotype. The chain employs TRBV27 and TRBJ2-1; 8 bases align to TRBD1. Germline loops: CDR1 MNHEY, CDR2 SMNVEV (reference sequence). The CDR3 is made up of 14 amino acids. J was trimmed by 8 bases and V by 6 bases; bases with no gene match: 9. Here the CDR3 reads CASREFQGADEQFF. Here the CDR3 DNA reads TGTGCCAGCAGAGAGTTTCAGGGGGCTGATGAGCAGTTCTTC.

This rearrangement joins TRBV6-1 to TRBJ2-6; D is possibly TRBD2 (7 bases). The V end was cut by 6 bases, the J end by 0 bases, with 12 bases between. Germline V lookup: CDR1 MNHNS, CDR2 SASEGT. The CDR3 has 16 residues. The CDR3 is CASSHREGSGANVLTF. In nucleotides, the CDR3 is TGTGCCAGCAGCCACAGGGAGGGCTCTGGGGCCAACGTCCTGACTTTC.

This clonotype was detected many times. The chain employs TRBV5-1 and TRBJ2-5; TRBD1 matches 9 bases. The CDR3 consists of 20 residues. V shed 3 bases and J 5 bases; nucleotides not matched to a gene: 23. Germline loops: CDR1 SGHRS, CDR2 YFSETQ. CDR3 coding DNA: TGCGCCAGCAGCTGGGCCCGGGACAGGGTTGAAGTGAGAGGAAGGGAGACCCAGTACTTC. This encodes CASSWARDRVEVRGRETQYF.

This clonotype appeared many times. J is TRBJ2-1 and V is TRBV11-3; D gene ambiguous. The V end lost 2 bases, the J end lost 4 bases, and 15 bases lay between the germline ends. The CDR3 totals 16 residues. CDR1 and CDR2 (germline): SGHNT, YENEEA. CDR3 region: CASSLLLSSVYNEQFF. In nucleotides, the CDR3 is TGTGCCAGCAGCTTATTACTGTCTTCAGTTTACAATGAGCAGTTCTTC.

To note about this clonotype: This may come from a read error, since a much larger clone is one base off. Here the CDR3 DNA reads TGTGCCAGCAGTTACACCCGGGGGCCCCAGTATTTT. Encoded protein: CASSYTRGPQYF. The chain carries TRBV6-2 or TRBV6-3 and TRBJ1-5; the D call may be TRBD1 or TRBD2 (6 bases each). The J call may not be correct, given that the DNA end is closer to TRBJ2-3. Looked up from germline, CDR1 is MNHEY and CDR2 is SVGEGT. This CDR3 contains 12 residues.